The 23 T cell receptor beta chains in this list originate from one sample, sequenced in a study of beta chain features in type 1 diabetes. Study results and caveats: Researchers report that Type 1 diabetes patients had moderately but significantly shorter TCRB CDR3s across all four CD4+ subsets.

Sequenced material consisted of expressed TCRB transcripts (all of the isolated RNA was reverse transcribed). The method was immunoSEQ multiplex PCR; TCRdb's version includes in-frame clones alone and lacks a portion of them. Of hundreds of thousands of clones in the sample, under 15% were seen once. The antigens for these receptors are not known. Sequenced sample: naive CD4+ T cells from blood. The receptors originated from a man younger than 35 with type 1 diabetes.

J is TRBJ2-3 and V is TRBV28, with D tentatively TRBD1 (5 bases). The CDR3 runs 17 residues. Germline loops: CDR1 MDHEN, CDR2 SYDVKM. The V end was cut by 7 bases, the J end by 2 bases, with 22 bases between. DNA for the CDR3: TGTGCCAGCACTTTCCAAGCCGTGGGGCTTAACACAGATACGCAGTATTTT. Translated: CASTFQAVGLNTDTQYF.

There are a few counts of this clone. This chain joins TRBV7-3 and TRBJ1-1, with TRBD1 as a possible D gene (6 bases). From germline, CDR1 is SGHTA and CDR2 FQGTGA. V was shortened by 4 bases and J by 1 base, with 10 bases between the two germline ends. The CDR3 length is 14 residues. The CDR3 DNA is TGTGCCAGCAGCTGGACAGCCGAGAACACTGAAGCTTTCTTT. Protein sequence: CASSWTAENTEAFF. The full variable domain, rest sourced from reference TRBV7-3 and TRBJ1-1, is GAGVSQTPSNKVTEKGKYVELRCDPISGHTALYWYRQSLGQGPEFLIYFQGTGAADDSGLPNDRFFAVRPEGSVSTLKIQRTERGDSAVYLCASSWTAENTEAFFGQGTRLTVV.

This clone was counted a few times. J is TRBJ2-5 and V is TRBV28; 10 bases fit TRBD1. Germline CDR1 MDHEN, CDR2 SYDVKM. The CDR3 runs 18 residues. The V gene end was trimmed by 5 bases and the J gene end by 2 bases; junction bases not matched to a gene: 14. CDR3 nucleotides: TGTGCCAGCAGTCCAGCGACAGGGGGCTTTAATATTCAAGAGACCCAGTACTTC. It codes for CASSPATGGFNIQETQYF.

V and J are TRBV4-1 and TRBJ1-5, with no clear D. CDR3 size: 15 residues. Trimming removed 2 bases from V and 5 bases from J, with 13 bases in between. Looked up from germline, CDR1 is MGHRA and CDR2 is YSYEKL. CDR3 coding DNA: TGCGCCAGCAGCCAACAGGACCTGAACGATCAGCCCCAGCATTTT. Translation gives CASSQQDLNDQPQHF.

The chain uses TRBV15 and TRBJ2-2; tentative D call: TRBD2 (6 bases). This CDR3 is 15 amino acids long. V was clipped by 5 bases and J by 1 base, with 11 bases between them. CDR1 and CDR2 (germline): LNHNV, YYDKDF (reference sequence). DNA of the CDR3: TGTGCCACCAGCCCAAGGGACTTGAACACCGGGGAGCTGTTTTTT. Translated: CATSPRDLNTGELFF.

The V gene is TRBV6-5, the J gene TRBJ2-5; D ambiguous. V was trimmed by 6 bases and J by 5 bases, leaving 10 bases between them. Germline-derived CDR1 and CDR2 are MNHEY and SVGAGI. This CDR3 comprises 12 residues. CDR3 loop: CASSQDGETQYF. CDR3 in DNA: TGTGCCAGCAGCCAAGACGGGGAGACCCAGTACTTC.

This clone was detected a few times. J is TRBJ1-1 and V is TRBV19, with 7 positions matching TRBD1. Germline CDR1 and CDR2: LNHDA and SQIVND (reference sequence). There are 13 residues in the CDR3. Trimming cost V 7 bases and J 4 bases; bases outside gene matches: 6. This chain's CDR3 is CASTLGQRTEAFF. The DNA of the CDR3 is TGTGCCAGTACTCTGGGACAGCGCACTGAAGCTTTCTTT.

The chain uses TRBV2 and TRBJ1-1; the D gene is possibly TRBD1 (5 bases). The length of the CDR3 is 13 residues. V lost 6 bases to trimming and J lost 8 bases, with 16 bases between them. The germline CDR1 and CDR2 sequences are SNHLY and FYNNEI. The CDR3 loop reads CASRQTERTEAFF. CDR3 nucleotide sequence: TGTGCCAGCAGGCAAACAGAGAGGACAGAAGCTTTCTTT.

Here the CDR3 DNA reads TGCGCCAGCAGCCGGGGATGGGACGCATTGATGGATTCACCCCTCCACTTT. Translation gives CASSRGWDALMDSPLHF. The V gene is TRBV4-1, the J gene TRBJ1-6; possibly TRBD1 for D (5 bases). Between the trimmed V and J ends, which lost 4 bases and 8 bases, there was a span of 21 bases. CDR1 and CDR2 (germline): MGHRA, YSYEKL. The CDR3 extends over 17 amino acids.

The chain recombines TRBV7-9 with TRBJ2-3; TRBD1 is a possible D gene (5 bases). Germline V gene lookup returns CDR1 SEHNR and CDR2 FQNEAQ (reference sequence). The CDR3 extends over 15 amino acids. With 5 bases removed from V and 4 bases from J, the gap between germline ends came to 16 bases. The CDR3 loop is CASSTTVQGADTQYF. CDR3 bases: TGTGCCAGCAGCACGACAGTCCAGGGCGCAGATACGCAGTATTTT.

In its sample, this clone was seen a few times. V and J are TRBV2 and TRBJ2-1; 8 bases fit TRBD1. V lost 5 bases to trimming and J lost 7 bases; unmatched junction nucleotides: 10. Germline CDR1 is SNHLY and CDR2 is FYNNEI. This CDR3 is built from 15 residues. CDR3: CASSRQGSLLNEQFF. CDR3 bases: TGTGCCAGCAGTCGACAGGGGTCCTTACTGAATGAGCAGTTCTTC.

This clone was counted a few times. The chain couples TRBV7-2 to TRBJ2-1; the D is unclear. The CDR3 loop spans 12 amino acids. In germline, CDR1 is SGHTA, CDR2 FQGNSA. V was pared by 6 bases and J by 8 bases, with 11 bases between. The CDR3, as DNA: TGTGCCAGCAGTTCCCGGTGGGATGAGCAGTTCTTC. It specifies CASSSRWDEQFF.

This clone appeared a few times. The V call is TRBV4-1, the J call TRBJ2-3; D may be TRBD1 or TRBD2 (5 bases each). CDR1 is MGHRA and CDR2 is YSYEKL in the germline V gene. The V end lost 3 bases, the J end lost 0 bases, and 10 bases lay between the germline ends. CDR3 length: 15 residues. The CDR3 here is CASSQGVSSTDTQYF. The CDR3 DNA reads TGCGCCAGCAGCCAGGGGGTTTCTAGCACAGATACGCAGTATTTT.

This clone was seen a few times. The chain recombines TRBV5-1 with TRBJ1-5; D perhaps matches TRBD1 (6 bases). CDR1 is SGHRS, CDR2 YFSETQ, per germline. The germline V and J ends were trimmed by 0 bases and 9 bases, with 13 bases remaining between them. This CDR3 is 14 amino acids long. In DNA, the CDR3 is TGCGCCAGCAGCTTGGAGGGGGATTCGAGGCCCCAGCATTTT. It specifies CASSLEGDSRPQHF.

This clone was counted a few times. This chain links TRBV15 with TRBJ1-3, with D possibly matching TRBD1 (6 bases). CDR1 and CDR2 from the germline V gene are LNHNV and YYDKDF (reference sequence). The CDR3 sequence is 15 residues long. With 0 bases removed from V and 2 bases from J, the gap between germline ends came to 8 bases. Here the CDR3 DNA reads TGTGCCACCAGCAGAGATGGGGGGCCTGGAAACACCATATATTTT. Translating gives CATSRDGGPGNTIYF. The variable domain in full, with the rest retrieved from reference TRBV15 and TRBJ1-3, is DAMVIQNPRYQVTQFGKPVTLSCSQTLNHNVMYWYQQKSSQAPKLLFHYYDKDFNNEADTPDNFQSRRPNTSFCFLDIRSPGLGDTAMYLCATSRDGGPGNTIYFGEGSWLTVV.

In this sample, this clone turned up a few times. V is TRBV11-2 and J is TRBJ2-3; 9 bases agree with TRBD2. The CDR3 spans 15 residues. Germline V lookup: CDR1 SGHAT, CDR2 FQNNGV. V was clipped by 2 bases and J by 3 bases; unmatched bases: 3. The CDR3 sequence: CASSLMRGGTDTQYF. CDR3 coding DNA: TGTGCCAGCAGCTTAATGCGGGGGGGGACAGATACGCAGTATTTT.

This clone was counted only a few times. The gene calls are TRBV6-5 and TRBJ2-7; tentatively, D is TRBD2 (6 bases). Trimming removed 5 bases at V and 0 bases at J, with 14 bases between. CDR3 length: 15 residues. Germline V gene lookup returns CDR1 MNHEY and CDR2 SVGAGI. This CDR3 reads CASSRRGEISYEQYF. CDR3 DNA sequence: TGTGCCAGCAGTCGACGCGGGGAGATCTCCTACGAGCAGTACTTC.

This clone was detected only a few times. This chain joins TRBV4-2 and TRBJ2-5; D not resolved. In germline, CDR1 is LGHNA, CDR2 YNFKEQ. Between the trimmed V and J ends, which lost 0 bases and 1 base, there was a span of 3 bases. The CDR3 has 13 amino acids. The CDR3 DNA follows: TGTGCCAGCAGCCAAGATTTCCAAGAGACCCAGTACTTC. Its translation is CASSQDFQETQYF.

The genes are TRBV5-1 and TRBJ2-3, with a possible D match to TRBD2 (5 bases). Trimming took off 1 base at V and 3 bases at J, with 12 bases between the two ends. CDR3 length: 15 amino acids. Germline lookup yields CDR1 SGHRS and CDR2 YFSETQ. The CDR3 DNA follows: TGCGCCAGCAGCTTGAACGGGGTGACGACAGATACGCAGTATTTT. Translating gives CASSLNGVTTDTQYF.

This clone has only a few counts. The chain uses TRBV7-6 and TRBJ1-5; D perhaps matches TRBD1 (6 bases). V lost 5 bases to trimming and J lost 0 bases, with 17 bases between them. The CDR3 has 17 amino acids. The germline gives CDR1 SGHVS, CDR2 FNYEAQ. CDR3 nucleotides: TGTGCCAGCAGCGCCAGAACAGGGACCCCTAGCAATCAGCCCCAGCATTTT. It codes for CASSARTGTPSNQPQHF. Using reference TRBV7-6 and TRBJ1-5 for the parts outside the CDR3, the full variable domain is GAGVSQSPRYKVTKRGQDVALRCDPISGHVSLYWYRQALGQGPEFLTYFNYEAQQDKSGLPNDRFSAERPEGSISTLTIQRTEQRDSAMYRCASSARTGTPSNQPQHFGDGTRLSIL.

The rearrangement uses TRBV7-8 and TRBJ1-4; tentative D call: TRBD1 (5 bases). Germline values: CDR1 SGHVS, CDR2 FQNEAQ. The CDR3 is made up of 16 amino acids. V shed 4 bases and J shed 5 bases, with 17 bases lying between them. The CDR3 DNA follows: TGTGCCAGCAGCTCTAAAACAGGAGCATCAAATGAAAAACTGTTTTTT. Translating it yields CASSSKTGASNEKLFF.

This chain joins TRBV15 and TRBJ1-6, with D uncertain. V was trimmed by 3 bases and J by 9 bases, leaving 9 bases between them. This CDR3 comprises 13 residues. Germline CDR1 LNHNV, CDR2 YYDKDF (reference sequence). The DNA for the CDR3 is TGTGCCACCAGCAGGGGGATGGGTTCACCCCTCCACTTT. It specifies CATSRGMGSPLHF.

In this sample, this clone turned up a few times. The rearrangement links TRBV10-3 to TRBJ1-1, with a tentative D call TRBD1 (5 bases). V lost 4 bases, J lost 4 bases, and 7 bases lay in between. The length of the CDR3 is 12 residues. CDR1 is ENHRY and CDR2 is SYGVKD in the germline V gene. CDR3: CAISVGGTEAFF. As DNA, the CDR3 is TGTGCCATCAGTGTGGGGGGCACTGAAGCTTTCTTT.